The clone carrying this T cell receptor (beta chain) has ten or more counts. Its antigen is currently unknown. The read ends 3 residues shy of where the CDR3 ends; the end is completed using the germline J gene. This CDR3 is 13 amino acids long. Trimming pared 4 bases from V and 3 bases from J, leaving 13 bases between. The germline CDR1 and CDR2 sequences are SQVTM and ANQGSEA. TCRdb's table, derived via immunoSEQ multiplex PCR, lists solely in-frame clones and lacks some. The sample yields tens of thousands of clones, without any singletons. This sample stems from a study of T cell clonality in common variable immunodeficiency. Study results and caveats: Reportedly, TCR beta sequences from common variable immunodeficiency showed fewer deletions and N-nucleotide insertions. CVID subjects shared fewer TCRbeta clones than healthy controls did.

The sequenced sample consisted of peripheral blood mononuclear cells. The receptor was derived from a person between 18 and 70 years old in good health. V usage is TRBV29-1 and J usage is TRBJ2-7; D is unresolved. CDR3 protein: CSVGYVLGYEQYF. The DNA read from the CDR3 is TGCAGCGTTGGCTACGTACTTGGCTACGAG.